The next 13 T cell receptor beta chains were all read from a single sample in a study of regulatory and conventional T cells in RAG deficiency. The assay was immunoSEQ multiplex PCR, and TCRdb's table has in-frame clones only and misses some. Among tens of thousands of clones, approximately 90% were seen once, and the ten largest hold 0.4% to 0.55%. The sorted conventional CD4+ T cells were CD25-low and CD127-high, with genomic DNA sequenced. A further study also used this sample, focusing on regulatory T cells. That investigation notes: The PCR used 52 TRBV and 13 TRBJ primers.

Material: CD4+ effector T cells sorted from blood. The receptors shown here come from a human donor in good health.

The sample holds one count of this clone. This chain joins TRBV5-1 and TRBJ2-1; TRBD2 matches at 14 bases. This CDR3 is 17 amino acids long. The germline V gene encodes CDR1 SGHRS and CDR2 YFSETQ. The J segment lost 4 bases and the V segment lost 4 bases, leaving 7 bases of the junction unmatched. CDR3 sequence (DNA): TGCGCCAGCAGCGCGGGGACTAGCGGGAGATTTTACAATGAGCAGTTCTTC. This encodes CASSAGTSGRFYNEQFF.

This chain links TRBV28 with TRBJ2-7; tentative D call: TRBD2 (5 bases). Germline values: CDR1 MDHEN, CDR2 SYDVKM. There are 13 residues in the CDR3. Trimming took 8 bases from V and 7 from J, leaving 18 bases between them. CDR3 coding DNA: TGTGCCAGCCAGGACTCCCCTCTGGGGGAGCAGTACTTC. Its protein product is CASQDSPLGEQYF.

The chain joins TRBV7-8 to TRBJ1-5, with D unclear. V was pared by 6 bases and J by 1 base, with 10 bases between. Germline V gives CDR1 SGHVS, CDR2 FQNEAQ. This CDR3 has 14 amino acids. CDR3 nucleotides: TGTGCCAGCAGGCGAATGGGGAGCAATCAGCCCCAGCATTTT. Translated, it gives CASRRMGSNQPQHF. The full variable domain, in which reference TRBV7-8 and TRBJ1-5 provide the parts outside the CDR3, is GAGVSQSPRYKVAKRGQDVALRCDPISGHVSLFWYQQALGQGPEFLTYFQNEAQLDKSGLPSDRFFAERPEGSVSTLKIQRTQQEDSAVYLCASRRMGSNQPQHFGDGTRLSIL.

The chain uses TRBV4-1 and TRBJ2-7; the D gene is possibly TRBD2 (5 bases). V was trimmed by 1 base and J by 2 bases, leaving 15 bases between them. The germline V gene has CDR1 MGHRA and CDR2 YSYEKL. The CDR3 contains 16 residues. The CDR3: CASSQGAAVLAYEQYF. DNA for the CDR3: TGCGCCAGCAGCCAAGGAGCGGCAGTACTAGCCTACGAGCAGTACTTC.

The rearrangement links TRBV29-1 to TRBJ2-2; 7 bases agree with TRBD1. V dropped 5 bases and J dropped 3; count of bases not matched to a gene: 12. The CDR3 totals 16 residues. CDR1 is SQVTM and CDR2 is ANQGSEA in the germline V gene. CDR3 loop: CSVLTGSPRDTGELFF. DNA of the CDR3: TGCAGCGTTCTGACAGGGAGCCCCCGGGACACCGGGGAGCTGTTTTTT.

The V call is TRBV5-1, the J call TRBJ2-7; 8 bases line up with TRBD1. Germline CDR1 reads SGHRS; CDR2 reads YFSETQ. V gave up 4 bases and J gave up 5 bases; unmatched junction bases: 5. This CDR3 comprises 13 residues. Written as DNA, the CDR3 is TGCGCCAGCAGCACCCGGACAGGGAACGAGCAGTACTTC. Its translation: CASSTRTGNEQYF.

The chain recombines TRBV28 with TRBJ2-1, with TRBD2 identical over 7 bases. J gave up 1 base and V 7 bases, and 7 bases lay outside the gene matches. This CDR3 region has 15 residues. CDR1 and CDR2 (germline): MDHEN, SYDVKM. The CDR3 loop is CASTGGGASYNEQFF. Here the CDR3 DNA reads TGTGCCAGCACCGGGGGAGGGGCATCCTACAATGAGCAGTTCTTC. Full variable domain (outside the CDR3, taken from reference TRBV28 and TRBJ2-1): DVKVTQSSRYLVKRTGEKVFLECVQDMDHENMFWYRQDPGLGLRLIYFSYDVKMKEKGDIPEGYSVSREKKERFSLILESASTNQTSMYLCASTGGGASYNEQFFGPGTRLTVL.

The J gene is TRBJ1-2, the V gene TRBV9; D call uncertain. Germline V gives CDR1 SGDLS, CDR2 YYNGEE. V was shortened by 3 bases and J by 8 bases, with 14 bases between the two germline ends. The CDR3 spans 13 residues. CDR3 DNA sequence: TGTGCCAGCAGCGCCAGGAGGGTCCGGGGCTACACCTTC. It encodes CASSARRVRGYTF.

The CDR3 spells CSAAGSPTDTQYF. CDR3 nucleotide sequence: TGCAGCGCAGCCGGTAGCCCCACAGATACGCAGTATTTT. The chain carries TRBV29-1 and TRBJ2-3, with unresolved D. Germline V gene data show CDR1 as SQVTM and CDR2 as ANQGSEA. Trimming removed 7 bases from V and 2 bases from J, with 13 bases in between. The CDR3 extends over 13 amino acids.

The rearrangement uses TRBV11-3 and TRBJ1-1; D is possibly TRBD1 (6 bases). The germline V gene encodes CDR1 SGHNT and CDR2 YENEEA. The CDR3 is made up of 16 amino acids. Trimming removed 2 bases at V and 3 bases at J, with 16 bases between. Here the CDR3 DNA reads TGTGCCAGCAGCTTAAATGAACAGGGCGCGGACACTGAAGCTTTCTTT. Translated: CASSLNEQGADTEAFF.

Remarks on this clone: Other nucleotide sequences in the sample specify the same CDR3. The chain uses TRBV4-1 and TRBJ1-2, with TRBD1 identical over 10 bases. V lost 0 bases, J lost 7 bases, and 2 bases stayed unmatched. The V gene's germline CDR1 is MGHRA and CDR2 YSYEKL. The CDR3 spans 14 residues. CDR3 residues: CASSQDRTGGGYTF. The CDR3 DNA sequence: TGCGCCAGCAGCCAAGATCGGACAGGGGGTGGCTACACCTTC.

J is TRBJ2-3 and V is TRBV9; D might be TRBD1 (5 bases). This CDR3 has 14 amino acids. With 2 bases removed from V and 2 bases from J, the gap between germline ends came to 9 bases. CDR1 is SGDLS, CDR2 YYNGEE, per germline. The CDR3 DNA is TGTGCCAGCAGCGTCCAGGGTCTCACAGATACGCAGTATTTT. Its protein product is CASSVQGLTDTQYF.

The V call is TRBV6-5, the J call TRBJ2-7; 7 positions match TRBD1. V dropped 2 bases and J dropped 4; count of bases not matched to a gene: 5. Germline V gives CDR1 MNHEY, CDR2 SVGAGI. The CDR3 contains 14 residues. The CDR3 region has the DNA TGTGCCAGCAGTTACAAGGGGGCGACATACGAGCAGTACTTC. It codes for CASSYKGATYEQYF.